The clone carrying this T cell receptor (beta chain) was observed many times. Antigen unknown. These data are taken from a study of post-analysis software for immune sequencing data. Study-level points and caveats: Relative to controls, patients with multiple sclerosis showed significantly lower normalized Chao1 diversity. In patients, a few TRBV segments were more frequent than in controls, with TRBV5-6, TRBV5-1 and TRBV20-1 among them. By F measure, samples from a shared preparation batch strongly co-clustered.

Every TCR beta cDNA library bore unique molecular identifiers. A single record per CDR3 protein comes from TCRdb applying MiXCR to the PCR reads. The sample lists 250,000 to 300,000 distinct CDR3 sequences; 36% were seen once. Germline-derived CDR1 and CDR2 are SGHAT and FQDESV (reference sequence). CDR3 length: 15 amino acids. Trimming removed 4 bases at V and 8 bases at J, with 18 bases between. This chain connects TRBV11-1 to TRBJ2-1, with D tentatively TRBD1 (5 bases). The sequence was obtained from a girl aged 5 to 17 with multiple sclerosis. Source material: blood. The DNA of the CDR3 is TGTGCCAGCAGCTCCACAGGTTGGGGCATCGATGAGCAGTTCTTC. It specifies CASSSTGWGIDEQFF.